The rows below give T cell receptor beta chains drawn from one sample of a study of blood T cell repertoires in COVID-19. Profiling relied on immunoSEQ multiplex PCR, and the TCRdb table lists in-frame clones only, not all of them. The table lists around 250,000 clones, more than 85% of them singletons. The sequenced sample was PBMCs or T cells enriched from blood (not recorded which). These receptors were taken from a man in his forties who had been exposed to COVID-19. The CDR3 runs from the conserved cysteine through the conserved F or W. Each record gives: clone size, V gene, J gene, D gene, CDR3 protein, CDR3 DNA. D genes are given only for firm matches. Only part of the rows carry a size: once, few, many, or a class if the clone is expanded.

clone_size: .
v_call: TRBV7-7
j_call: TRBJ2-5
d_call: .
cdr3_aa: CASSSLEAAIETQYF
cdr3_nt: TGTGCCAGCAGTTCCCTCGAGGCCGCTATCGAGACCCAGTACTTC

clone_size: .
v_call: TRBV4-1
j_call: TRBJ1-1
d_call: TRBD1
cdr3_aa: CASSHPRQGDTEAFF
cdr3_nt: TGCGCCAGCAGCCATCCCAGACAGGGGGACACTGAAGCTTTCTTT

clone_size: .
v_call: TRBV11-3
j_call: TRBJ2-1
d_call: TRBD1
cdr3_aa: CASSPPGQGYNEQFF
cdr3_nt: TGTGCCAGCAGCCCACCGGGACAGGGATACAATGAGCAGTTCTTC

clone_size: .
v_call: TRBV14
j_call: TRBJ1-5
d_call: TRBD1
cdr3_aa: CASSQCTGGSASNQPQHF
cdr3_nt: TGTGCCAGCAGCCAATGTACAGGGGGATCGGCTAGCAATCAGCCCCAGCATTTT

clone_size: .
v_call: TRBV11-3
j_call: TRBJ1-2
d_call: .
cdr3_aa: CASSPDTGRGYTF
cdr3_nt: TGTGCCAGCAGCCCGGACACCGGGAGAGGCTACACCTTC

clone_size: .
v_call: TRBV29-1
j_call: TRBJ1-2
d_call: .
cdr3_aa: CSVSPGGAVYGYTF
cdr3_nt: TGCAGCGTATCCCCGGGGGGGGCTGTCTATGGCTACACCTTC

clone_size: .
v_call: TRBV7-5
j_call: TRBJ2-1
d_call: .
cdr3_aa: CVRSSGTSTNTHNEQFF
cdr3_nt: TGTGTCAGAAGCTCAGGGACTAGCACTAATACCCACAATGAGCAGTTCTTC

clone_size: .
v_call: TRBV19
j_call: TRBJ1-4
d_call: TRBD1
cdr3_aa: CASSFRDRLPRNEKLFF
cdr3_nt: TGTGCCAGTAGTTTCCGGGACAGGCTTCCCCGGAATGAAAAACTGTTTTTT

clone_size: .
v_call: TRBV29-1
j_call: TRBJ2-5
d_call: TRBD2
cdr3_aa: CSVDSLAGGRETQYF
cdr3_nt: TGCAGCGTTGACTCATTAGCGGGAGGGCGGGAGACCCAGTACTTC

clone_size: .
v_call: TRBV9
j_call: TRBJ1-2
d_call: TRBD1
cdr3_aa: CASSPKQGIYGYTF
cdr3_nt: TGTGCCAGCAGCCCAAAACAGGGGATCTATGGCTACACCTTC

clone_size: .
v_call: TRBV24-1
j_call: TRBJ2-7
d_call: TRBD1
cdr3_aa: CATSPGQGSNSYEQYF
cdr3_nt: TGTGCCACCAGCCCGGGACAGGGGTCAAACTCCTACGAGCAGTACTTC

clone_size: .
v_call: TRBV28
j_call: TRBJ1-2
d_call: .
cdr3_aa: CASSRLYGYTF
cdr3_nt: TGTGCCAGCAGTCGTTTGTATGGCTACACCTTC

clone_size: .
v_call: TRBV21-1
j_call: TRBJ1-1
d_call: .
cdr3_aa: CASSKTNNEMNTEAFF
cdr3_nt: TGTGCCAGCAGCAAAACAAATAACGAAATGAACACTGAAGCTTTCTTT

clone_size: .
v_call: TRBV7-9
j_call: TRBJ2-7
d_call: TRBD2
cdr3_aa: CASSLTSGTYEQYF
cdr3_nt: TGTGCCAGCAGCTTGACTAGCGGAACCTACGAGCAGTACTTC

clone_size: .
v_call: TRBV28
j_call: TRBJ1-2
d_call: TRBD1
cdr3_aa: CASRPRGTGRSGYTF
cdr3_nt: TGTGCCAGCAGGCCACGAGGGACAGGGCGCAGTGGCTACACCTTC

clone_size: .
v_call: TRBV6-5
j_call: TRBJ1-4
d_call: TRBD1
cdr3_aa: CASSYSDRGLEKLFF
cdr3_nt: TGTGCCAGCAGTTATTCCGACAGGGGGCTTGAAAAACTGTTTTTT

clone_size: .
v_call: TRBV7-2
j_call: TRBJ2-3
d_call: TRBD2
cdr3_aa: CASSPPNGGADTQYF
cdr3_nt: TGTGCCAGCAGCCCTCCCAACGGGGGGGCAGATACGCAGTATTTT

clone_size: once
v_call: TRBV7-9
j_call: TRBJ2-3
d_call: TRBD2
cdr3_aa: CASSSLAGLSTDTQYF
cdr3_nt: TGTGCCAGCAGCTCATTAGCGGGCCTAAGCACAGATACGCAGTATTTT

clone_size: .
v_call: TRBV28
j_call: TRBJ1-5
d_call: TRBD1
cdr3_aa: CASSSRPGGWVVPQPQHF
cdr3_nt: TGTGCCAGCAGTTCCCGCCCAGGGGGTTGGGTTGTCCCTCAGCCCCAGCATTTT

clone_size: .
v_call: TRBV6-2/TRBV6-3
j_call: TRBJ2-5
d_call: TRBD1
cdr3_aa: CASSTWDRQLLAETQYF
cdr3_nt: TGTGCCAGCAGTACTTGGGACAGGCAGCTTCTTGCGGAGACCCAGTACTTC

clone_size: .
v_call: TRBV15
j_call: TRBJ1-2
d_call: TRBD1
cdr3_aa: CATSSRDRVLLRGYTF
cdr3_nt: TGTGCCACCAGCAGCCGGGACAGGGTACTTTTGCGTGGCTACACCTTC

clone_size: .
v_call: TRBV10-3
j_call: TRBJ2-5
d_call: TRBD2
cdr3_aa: CAISISSGETQYF
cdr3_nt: TGTGCCATCAGTATTTCTAGCGGAGAGACCCAGTACTTC

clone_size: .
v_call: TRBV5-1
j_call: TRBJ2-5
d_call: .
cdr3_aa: CASSPIDKQETQYF
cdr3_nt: TGCGCCAGCAGCCCAATAGACAAACAAGAGACCCAGTACTTC

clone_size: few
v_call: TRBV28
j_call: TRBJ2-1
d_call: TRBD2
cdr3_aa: CASSRASGTYNEQFF
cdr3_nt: TGTGCCAGCAGTCGCGCTAGCGGCACCTACAATGAGCAGTTCTTC

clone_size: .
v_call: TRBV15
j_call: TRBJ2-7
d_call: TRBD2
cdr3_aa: CATSWTSGGYEQYF
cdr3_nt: TGTGCCACCAGCTGGACTAGCGGGGGGTACGAGCAGTACTTC

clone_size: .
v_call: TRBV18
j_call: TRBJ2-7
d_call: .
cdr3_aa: CASSPPGPGASEQYF
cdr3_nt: TGTGCCAGCTCACCACCGGGTCCGGGAGCCTCCGAGCAGTACTTC

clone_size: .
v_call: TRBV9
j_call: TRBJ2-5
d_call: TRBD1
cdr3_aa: CASSPGTGEETQYF
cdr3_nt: TGTGCCAGCAGCCCCGGGACAGGGGAAGAGACCCAGTACTTC

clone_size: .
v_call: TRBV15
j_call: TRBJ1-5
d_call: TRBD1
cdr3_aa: CATSRERGPGEPQHF
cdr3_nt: TGTGCCACCAGCAGAGAAAGGGGGCCGGGGGAGCCCCAGCATTTT

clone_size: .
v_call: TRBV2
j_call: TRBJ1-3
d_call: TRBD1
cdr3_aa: CASRDRANSGNTIYF
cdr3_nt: TGTGCCAGCCGGGACAGGGCAAACTCTGGAAACACCATATATTTT

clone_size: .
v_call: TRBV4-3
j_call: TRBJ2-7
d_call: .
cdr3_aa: CASSQDSDRTYEQYF
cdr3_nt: TGCGCCAGCAGCCAAGATAGTGACAGGACCTACGAGCAGTACTTC

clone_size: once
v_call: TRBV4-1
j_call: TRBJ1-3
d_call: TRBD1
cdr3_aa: CASSPRQGDSSGNTIYF
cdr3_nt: TGCGCCAGCAGCCCTAGACAGGGGGATTCTTCTGGAAACACCATATATTTT